One sample yielded the 5 T cell receptor beta chains listed below, sequenced in a study of cytomegalovirus exposure and HLA in healthy donors. Produced via immunoSEQ multiplex PCR; TCRdb's table is partial and in-frame only. The data contain 100,000 to 150,000 clones, around 90% of them singletons. What was sequenced was PBMCs. The source of these receptors is a woman aged 18 to 35 in good health and CMV-seronegative.

The chain is built from TRBV6-1 and TRBJ2-7; TRBD1 is a possible D gene (5 bases). This CDR3 has 14 residues. Per the germline V gene, CDR1 is MNHNS and CDR2 is SASEGT. Trimming removed 4 bases at V and 3 bases at J, with 13 bases between. The DNA of the CDR3 is TGTGCCAGCAGTGGGGCAGGGTTTGTCTACGAGCAGTACTTC. Amino acid sequence: CASSGAGFVYEQYF.

The V and J genes are TRBV29-1 and TRBJ1-1; 8 nucleotides match TRBD1. The CDR3 is 13 amino acids. In germline, CDR1 is SQVTM, CDR2 ANQGSEA. V shed 3 bases, J shed 5 bases, and the junction held 5 bases outside the gene matches. CDR3 region: CSVDQGAYTEAFF. The DNA of the CDR3 is TGCAGCGTTGACCAGGGGGCCTATACTGAAGCTTTCTTT.

J is TRBJ2-1 and V is TRBV15, with 8 bases lining up with TRBD2. Germline V gene data show CDR1 as LNHNV and CDR2 as YYDKDF (reference sequence). Germline trimming cut 0 bases from V and 8 bases from J; bases unmatched to any gene: 21. The CDR3 spans 20 residues. The CDR3 loop is CATSRDRDGATSEKIHEQFF. The CDR3 DNA sequence: TGTGCCACCAGCAGAGACCGGGACGGGGCGACTAGCGAGAAGATCCATGAGCAGTTCTTC. Full variable domain (rest looked up from reference TRBV15 and TRBJ2-1): DAMVIQNPRYQVTQFGKPVTLSCSQTLNHNVMYWYQQKSSQAPKLLFHYYDKDFNNEADTPDNFQSRRPNTSFCFLDIRSPGLGDTAMYLCATSRDRDGATSEKIHEQFFGPGTRLTVL.

The V call is TRBV2, the J call TRBJ1-2; 8 bases align to TRBD1. V dropped 4 bases and J dropped 6; count of bases not matched to a gene: 13. CDR3 size: 16 residues. CDR1 is SNHLY, CDR2 FYNNEI, per germline. The CDR3 here is CASSVSRTGKVNGYTF. The DNA of the CDR3 is TGTGCCAGCAGTGTCTCTCGGACAGGGAAGGTTAATGGCTACACCTTC.

The chain employs TRBV19 and TRBJ1-2, with TRBD1 matching over 8 bases. The germline V gene has CDR1 LNHDA and CDR2 SQIVND (reference sequence). The CDR3 runs 18 residues. V was pared by 1 base and J by 0 bases, with 10 bases of the junction left unmatched. CDR3 DNA: TGTGCCAGTAGTATAGTCGCCCTGGGACAGGATTCTAACTATGGCTACACCTTC. It specifies CASSIVALGQDSNYGYTF. Full variable domain (remainder filled in from reference TRBV19 and TRBJ1-2): DGGITQSPKYLFRKEGQNVTLSCEQNLNHDAMYWYRQDPGQGLRLIYYSQIVNDFQKGDIAEGYSVSREKKESFPLTVTSAQKNPTAFYLCASSIVALGQDSNYGYTFGSGTRLTVV.